These 2 T cell receptor beta chains originate from one sample sequenced in a study of a mutant IDH1 vaccine in newly diagnosed glioma. Generated by immunoSEQ multiplex PCR, the TCRdb table keeps only in-frame clones and is missing some. Among some 60,000 clones listed, about nine tenths were seen once. The time point here: baseline, week 1 (first vaccination visit). Documented treatment: pre-vaccination baseline after standard-of-care therapy. The starting material was PBMCs, obtained from a glioma patient treated with radiotherapy, temozolomide or both. The receptors derive from a man aged 45-65 years with glioma.

The chain joins TRBV9 to TRBJ1-1, with TRBD1 matching over 7 bases. This CDR3 comprises 13 residues. Germline assignment: CDR1 SGDLS and CDR2 YYNGEE. The DNA of the CDR3 is TGTGCTGCCTCTACAGGGGTGAACACTGAAGCTTTCTTT. Protein: CAASTGVNTEAFF.

This clone was seen once. This chain connects TRBV9 to TRBJ2-5; TRBD1 matches at 7 bases. The CDR3 has 14 residues. The ends lost 3 bases at V and 2 bases at J; junction bases unmatched: 4. Germline V lookup: CDR1 SGDLS, CDR2 YYNGEE. For the CDR3, the DNA is TGTGCCAGCAGCGCGGGACAGCTTCAAGAGACCCAGTACTTC. Translation gives CASSAGQLQETQYF.